The 21 T cell receptor beta chains reported below all come from one sample, sequenced in a study of cytomegalovirus exposure and HLA in healthy donors. The study ran its PCR with 60 Vbeta and 13 Jbeta primers. This table comes from immunoSEQ multiplex PCR, and its TCRdb copy is limited to in-frame clones, with some not included. Here the sample spans 130,000 or so clones, about four fifths being singletons. The sequencing sample was made of PBMCs. These receptors were taken from a man under 40 in good health and CMV-seronegative.

The chain couples TRBV7-9 to TRBJ2-3, with 7 bases matching TRBD2. Germline V gene data show CDR1 as SEHNR and CDR2 as FQNEAQ (reference sequence). This CDR3 is built from 13 residues. Trimming at V came to 3 bases and at J to 5 bases, leaving 2 bases not matched to a gene. CDR3 bases: TGTGCCAGCAGCTTTGCGGGAGAAGATACGCAGTATTTT. Residues: CASSFAGEDTQYF.

This clone was detected a few times. This chain uses TRBV4-3 with TRBJ2-3, with 9 bases aligning to TRBD2. This CDR3 comprises 18 residues. Germline V gene lookup returns CDR1 LGHNA and CDR2 YSLEER. The trim removed 1 base at V and 2 bases at J, leaving 10 bases unmatched. CDR3 protein: CASSQGRSSGADTDTQYF. The DNA for the CDR3 is TGCGCCAGCAGCCAAGGTCGGTCTAGCGGGGCCGACACAGATACGCAGTATTTT.

CDR3 in amino acids: CASRLAGDYEQYF. CDR3 in DNA: TGTGCCAGCAGACTAGCGGGAGACTACGAGCAGTACTTC. The gene calls are TRBV13 and TRBJ2-7, with TRBD2 matching 11 bases. The CDR3 runs to 13 residues. Germline V gene lookup returns CDR1 PRHDT and CDR2 FYEKMQ (reference sequence). The V segment lost 6 bases and the J segment 3 bases; nucleotides outside the gene matches: 1.

The genes are TRBV5-4 and TRBJ2-2, with TRBD2 identical over 7 bases. CDR3 length equals 16 residues. J gave up 1 base and V 4 bases, and 7 bases lay outside the gene matches. Germline lookup yields CDR1 SGHNT and CDR2 YYREEE (reference sequence). CDR3: CASSVLTGGNTGELFF. The CDR3 DNA follows: TGTGCCAGCAGCGTGCTGACGGGAGGGAACACCGGGGAGCTGTTTTTT.

There are a few counts of this clone. The chain combines TRBV2 with TRBJ1-3; D remains ambiguous. In germline, CDR1 is SNHLY, CDR2 FYNNEI. Trimming shortened V by 6 bases and J by 5 bases, and 8 bases separated the two germline ends. This CDR3 is 12 amino acids long. The CDR3 sequence is CASSYDRNTIYF. CDR3 coding DNA: TGTGCCAGCAGCTACGACAGAAACACCATATATTTT.

V is TRBV7-9 and J is TRBJ1-1; D is possibly TRBD1 (6 bases). Trimming took off 5 bases at V and 0 bases at J, with 13 bases between the two ends. The CDR3 consists of 15 residues. The V gene's germline CDR1 is SEHNR and CDR2 FQNEAQ (reference sequence). CDR3 sequence reads: CASSPEQGMNTEAFF. As DNA, the CDR3 is TGTGCCAGCAGCCCCGAACAGGGAATGAACACTGAAGCTTTCTTT.

The V call is TRBV12-5, the J call TRBJ1-1; a weak D match, TRBD1 (5 bases). The CDR3 extends over 13 amino acids. The germline V gene encodes CDR1 LGHNT and CDR2 FRNRAP. V was shortened by 5 bases and J by 4 bases, with 11 bases between the two germline ends. CDR3 sequence reads: CASGPRGSTEAFF. CDR3 DNA sequence: TGTGCTAGTGGTCCACGGGGGAGCACTGAAGCTTTCTTT.

The J gene is TRBJ2-7, the V gene TRBV19; 7 bases agree with TRBD1. The CDR3 contains 14 residues. Germline trimming cut 9 bases from V and 7 bases from J; bases unmatched to any gene: 15. The germline V gene has CDR1 LNHDA and CDR2 SQIVND (reference sequence). The CDR3 here is CASGTAGTGREQYF. In nucleotides, the CDR3 is TGTGCCAGCGGGACAGCCGGAACCGGGCGGGAGCAGTACTTC.

This sequence joins TRBV14 and TRBJ1-2; D not certain. Looked up from germline, CDR1 is SGHDN and CDR2 is FVKESK. The CDR3 contains 13 residues. V was shortened by 1 base and J by 4 bases, with 7 bases between the two germline ends. The DNA of the CDR3 is TGTGCCAGCAGCCAAGGCCAGTTCTATGGCTACACCTTC. Its translation is CASSQGQFYGYTF.

The chain recombines TRBV6-6 with TRBJ1-2; TRBD1 matches at 9 bases. CDR3 length: 14 residues. CDR1 MNHNY and CDR2 SVGAGI come from the germline V gene (reference sequence). V was clipped by 6 bases and J by 5 bases; unmatched bases: 7. The CDR3 DNA sequence: TGTGCCAGCAGGGCCGGGACAGGGAGGTATGGCTACACCTTC. Its translation: CASRAGTGRYGYTF.

The V call is TRBV13, the J call TRBJ2-6; 13 bases agree with TRBD2. V dropped 0 bases and J dropped 1; count of bases not matched to a gene: 0. The CDR3 has 18 residues. Germline V gene sequence: CDR1 PRHDT, CDR2 FYEKMQ (reference sequence). The CDR3 loop reads CASSLGGLAGSGANVLTF. Here the CDR3 DNA reads TGTGCCAGCAGCTTAGGGGGACTAGCGGGATCTGGGGCCAACGTCCTGACTTTC.

The rearrangement links TRBV7-9 to TRBJ2-1, with 8 bases matching TRBD1. This CDR3 contains 18 residues. CDR1 and CDR2 from the germline V gene are SEHNR and FQNEAQ (reference sequence). J was trimmed by 1 base and V by 5 bases; bases with no gene match: 13. The CDR3 DNA reads as TGTGCCAGCAGCCCCGACAGGGGCCGGGAGAGGTCCTACAATGAGCAGTTCTTC. Translation: CASSPDRGRERSYNEQFF.

The chain uses TRBV5-1 and TRBJ1-3; D is unresolved. Per germline, CDR1 SGHRS and CDR2 YFSETQ. The V and J ends lost 0 bases and 0 bases respectively, with 7 bases between them. The CDR3 length is 15 residues. CDR3 DNA sequence: TGCGCCAGCAGCTTGGGATCTATCTCTGGAAACACCATATATTTT. It yields the protein CASSLGSISGNTIYF.

The chain couples TRBV6-1 to TRBJ2-1; D gene uncertain. The V end lost 4 bases, the J end lost 8 bases, and 21 bases lay between the germline ends. This CDR3 has 16 amino acids. The germline V gene encodes CDR1 MNHNS and CDR2 SASEGT. CDR3 nucleotide sequence: TGTGCCAGCAGTGCCAGTCGATGGCAGGATGATCATGAGCAGTTCTTC. Translated, it gives CASSASRWQDDHEQFF.

The chain is built from TRBV6-5 and TRBJ2-3, with 7 bases matching TRBD2. The germline gives CDR1 MNHEY, CDR2 SVGAGI. The CDR3 extends over 11 amino acids. V lost 5 bases to trimming and J lost 8 bases; unmatched junction nucleotides: 1. CDR3 sequence: CASSGGSTQYF. DNA for the CDR3: TGTGCCAGCAGTGGCGGGAGTACGCAGTATTTT.

DNA of the CDR3: TGTGCCACCAGCAGAGTGGCAGGGTTGACGGAGACCCAGTACTTC. This codes for CATSRVAGLTETQYF. This chain connects TRBV15 to TRBJ2-5, with a weak D call TRBD1 (5 bases). Germline assignment: CDR1 LNHNV and CDR2 YYDKDF (reference sequence). The CDR3 totals 15 residues. V dropped 1 base and J dropped 5 bases, with 14 bases sitting between them.

The V and J genes are TRBV7-9 and TRBJ2-3; TRBD1 is a possible D gene (5 bases). This CDR3 has 16 amino acids. V was clipped by 3 bases and J by 2 bases, with 15 bases between them. Germline CDR1 reads SEHNR; CDR2 reads FQNEAQ (reference sequence). DNA of the CDR3: TGTGCCAGCAGCTTGCCCGCAGGGTTAGTCACAGATACGCAGTATTTT. As protein: CASSLPAGLVTDTQYF.

Here the CDR3 DNA reads TGTGCCAGCAGCTTATATGGGACAGGGATATATGGCAATCAGCCCCAGCATTTT. As protein: CASSLYGTGIYGNQPQHF. J is TRBJ1-5 and V is TRBV7-2; the match to TRBD1 covers 9 bases. V trimming: 2 bases; J trimming: 2 bases; junction bases outside the gene matches: 10. The CDR3 spans 18 residues. Germline V CDR1 and CDR2: SGHTA, FQGNSA.

This chain uses TRBV28 with TRBJ2-1; 7 bases are shared with TRBD1. The CDR3 consists of 14 residues. Germline loops: CDR1 MDHEN, CDR2 SYDVKM. With V trimmed by 6 bases and J by 2 bases, 4 bases remained unmatched. Here the CDR3 reads CASSLGTAYNEQFF. CDR3 nucleotide sequence: TGTGCCAGCAGCCTTGGGACAGCCTACAATGAGCAGTTCTTC.

The gene calls are TRBV28 and TRBJ2-1, with 8 nucleotides matching TRBD2. V was pared by 6 bases and J by 10 bases, with 14 bases of the junction left unmatched. Germline CDR1 and CDR2: MDHEN and SYDVKM. This CDR3 comprises 15 residues. CDR3 protein: CASRPLGLASHEQFF. The DNA for the CDR3 is TGTGCCAGCAGACCCCTCGGACTAGCATCACACGAGCAGTTCTTC.

The gene calls are TRBV18 and TRBJ2-7, with 7 bases identical to TRBD1. Losses at the gene ends were 6 bases for V and 5 bases for J; bases not matched to a gene: 4. The germline CDR1 and CDR2 sequences are KGHSH and LQKENI. This CDR3 region has 12 residues. CDR3 sequence reads: CASSTGFNEQYF. DNA for the CDR3: TGTGCCAGCTCGACAGGGTTCAACGAGCAGTACTTC.